The rows below give T cell receptor beta chains drawn from one sample of a study of T cells after yellow fever vaccination. MiXCR, run by TCRdb on the 5' RACE reads, gives a single entry per CDR3 protein. The data show about 52,000 distinct CDR3 sequences, 5% to 8.5% seen once. The sample here was CD8+ T cells not binding an NS4B(214-222) dextramer, sorted from PBMCs, taken approximately 47 days after the first yellow fever vaccination. These receptors originate from a man in his late teens or twenties who received the YFV17D yellow fever vaccine. CDR3s include the opening cysteine and the closing phenylalanine or tryptophan. The order of the fields is J gene, D gene, clone size, V gene, CDR3 protein, CDR3 DNA. D genes are given only for firm matches. Part of the rows lack a size; the others show once, few, many or a class for expanded clones.

j_call: TRBJ2-2
d_call: .
clone_size: few
v_call: TRBV30
cdr3_aa: CAWSVRFWTATTGELFF
cdr3_nt: TGTGCCTGGAGTGTACGGTTTTGGACAGCCACCACCGGGGAGCTGTTTTTT

j_call: TRBJ2-3
d_call: TRBD2
clone_size: few
v_call: TRBV11-3
cdr3_aa: CASSPTTSVSDTQYF
cdr3_nt: TGTGCCAGCAGCCCTACTACTAGCGTGTCAGATACGCAGTATTTT

j_call: TRBJ2-2
d_call: .
clone_size: many
v_call: TRBV12-3/TRBV12-4
cdr3_aa: CASSLGGGSTGELFF
cdr3_nt: TGTGCCAGCAGTCTAGGCGGGGGCTCTACCGGGGAGCTGTTTTTT

j_call: TRBJ2-7
d_call: .
clone_size: many
v_call: TRBV27
cdr3_aa: CASSPSPEYEQYF
cdr3_nt: TGTGCCAGCAGTCCCTCCCCAGAGTACGAGCAGTACTTC

j_call: TRBJ1-2
d_call: TRBD1
clone_size: few
v_call: TRBV6-5
cdr3_aa: CASSLDRGRANYGYTF
cdr3_nt: TGTGCCAGCAGTCTCGACAGGGGGCGAGCCAACTATGGCTACACCTTC

j_call: TRBJ1-1
d_call: .
clone_size: .
v_call: TRBV9
cdr3_aa: CASSVAPWGAMNTEAFF
cdr3_nt: TGTGCCAGCAGCGTAGCCCCTTGGGGGGCCATGAACACTGAAGCTTTCTTT

j_call: TRBJ1-1
d_call: .
clone_size: medium-sized
v_call: TRBV4-1
cdr3_aa: CASSPREVAEAFF
cdr3_nt: TGCGCCAGCAGCCCTAGGGAGGTGGCTGAAGCTTTCTTT

j_call: TRBJ2-7
d_call: .
clone_size: many
v_call: TRBV30
cdr3_aa: CAWGQSYEQYF
cdr3_nt: TGTGCCTGGGGGCAGTCCTACGAGCAGTACTTC

j_call: TRBJ1-2
d_call: .
clone_size: few
v_call: TRBV3-1
cdr3_aa: CASSQQENYGYTF
cdr3_nt: TGTGCCAGCAGCCAACAGGAAAACTATGGCTACACCTTC

j_call: TRBJ1-2
d_call: .
clone_size: .
v_call: TRBV12-3/TRBV12-4
cdr3_aa: CASSFTSNYGYTF
cdr3_nt: TGTGCCAGCAGTTTTACCTCTAACTATGGCTACACCTTC

j_call: TRBJ1-4
d_call: .
clone_size: .
v_call: TRBV4-2
cdr3_aa: CASSQLAGPTNEKLFF
cdr3_nt: TGTGCCAGCAGCCAATTAGCCGGACCAACTAATGAAAAACTGTTTTTT

j_call: TRBJ2-1
d_call: TRBD2
clone_size: .
v_call: TRBV27
cdr3_aa: CASRPPGLAVYNEQFF
cdr3_nt: TGTGCCAGCCGTCCCCCCGGACTAGCGGTCTACAATGAGCAGTTCTTC

j_call: TRBJ1-1
d_call: .
clone_size: few
v_call: TRBV6-5
cdr3_aa: CASSYSNGGNTEAFF
cdr3_nt: TGTGCCAGCAGTTACTCGAACGGGGGGAACACTGAAGCTTTCTTT

j_call: TRBJ1-6
d_call: .
clone_size: .
v_call: TRBV7-8
cdr3_aa: CASSLDGGYNSPLHF
cdr3_nt: TGTGCCAGCAGCTTAGACGGGGGATATAATTCACCCCTCCACTTT

j_call: TRBJ2-5
d_call: TRBD2
clone_size: few
v_call: TRBV7-2
cdr3_aa: CASSLASGGELAETQYF
cdr3_nt: TGTGCCAGCAGCTTAGCTAGCGGGGGCGAGCTGGCAGAGACCCAGTACTTC

j_call: TRBJ1-1
d_call: .
clone_size: few
v_call: TRBV28
cdr3_aa: CASSLVRPGTEAFF
cdr3_nt: TGTGCCAGCAGTTTAGTCAGGCCGGGGACTGAAGCTTTCTTT

j_call: TRBJ2-7
d_call: TRBD2
clone_size: few
v_call: TRBV10-3
cdr3_aa: CATGGQSDEQYF
cdr3_nt: TGTGCCACGGGAGGGCAATCCGACGAGCAGTACTTC

j_call: TRBJ2-1
d_call: .
clone_size: .
v_call: TRBV27
cdr3_aa: CASCQGSSYNEQFF
cdr3_nt: TGTGCCAGCTGCCAGGGGAGCTCCTACAATGAGCAGTTCTTC

j_call: TRBJ1-1
d_call: .
clone_size: many
v_call: TRBV4-2
cdr3_aa: CASSQILGGTEAFF
cdr3_nt: TGTGCCAGCAGCCAAATATTGGGAGGCACTGAAGCTTTCTTT

j_call: TRBJ2-5
d_call: TRBD2
clone_size: many
v_call: TRBV6-5
cdr3_aa: CASSYSGGIQETQYF
cdr3_nt: TGTGCCAGCAGTTATTCGGGGGGGATCCAAGAGACCCAGTACTTC

j_call: TRBJ1-1
d_call: .
clone_size: few
v_call: TRBV5-1
cdr3_aa: CASSQGSNTEAFF
cdr3_nt: TGCGCCAGCAGTCAGGGCTCGAACACTGAAGCTTTCTTT

j_call: TRBJ2-5
d_call: .
clone_size: .
v_call: TRBV6-2/TRBV6-3
cdr3_aa: CASSYPRLLALGETQYF
cdr3_nt: TGTGCCAGCAGTTACCCAAGGCTCCTAGCGCTTGGAGAGACCCAGTACTTC

j_call: TRBJ2-3
d_call: .
clone_size: many
v_call: TRBV5-1
cdr3_aa: CASSLGISTDTQYF
cdr3_nt: TGCGCCAGCAGCTTGGGGATCAGCACAGATACGCAGTATTTT

j_call: TRBJ1-1
d_call: .
clone_size: many
v_call: TRBV29-1
cdr3_aa: CSVVPAADTEAFF
cdr3_nt: TGCAGCGTTGTCCCTGCAGCGGACACTGAAGCTTTCTTT

j_call: TRBJ2-1
d_call: .
clone_size: many
v_call: TRBV20-1
cdr3_aa: CSARDRTAASYNEQFF
cdr3_nt: TGCAGTGCTAGAGATCGAACGGCCGCGTCCTACAATGAGCAGTTCTTC

j_call: TRBJ1-2
d_call: .
clone_size: many
v_call: TRBV4-3
cdr3_aa: CASSQDDYGYTF
cdr3_nt: TGCGCCAGCAGCCAAGACGACTATGGCTACACCTTC

j_call: TRBJ2-2
d_call: TRBD1
clone_size: few
v_call: TRBV4-3
cdr3_aa: CASSQWTGGGNTGELFF
cdr3_nt: TGCGCCAGCAGCCAGTGGACAGGGGGCGGGAACACCGGGGAGCTGTTTTTT

j_call: TRBJ1-1
d_call: TRBD1
clone_size: few
v_call: TRBV25-1
cdr3_aa: CASSAGQGQEAFF
cdr3_nt: TGTGCCAGCAGTGCGGGACAGGGTCAAGAAGCTTTCTTT

j_call: TRBJ1-1
d_call: TRBD1
clone_size: .
v_call: TRBV5-4
cdr3_aa: CASSRGQGNLVWNTEAFF
cdr3_nt: TGTGCCAGCAGCCGGGGACAGGGGAATCTCGTATGGAACACTGAAGCTTTCTTT

j_call: TRBJ1-6
d_call: .
clone_size: many
v_call: TRBV6-2/TRBV6-3
cdr3_aa: CASSLLYSVSPLHF
cdr3_nt: TGTGCCAGCAGCCTACTTTACAGCGTTTCACCCCTCCACTTT

j_call: TRBJ2-7
d_call: .
clone_size: many
v_call: TRBV29-1
cdr3_aa: CSVERDSDYEQYF
cdr3_nt: TGCAGCGTTGAACGGGACTCCGACTACGAGCAGTACTTC

j_call: TRBJ2-5
d_call: .
clone_size: many
v_call: TRBV27
cdr3_aa: CASPKVGMETQYF
cdr3_nt: TGTGCCAGCCCCAAGGTAGGGATGGAGACCCAGTACTTC

j_call: TRBJ2-3
d_call: .
clone_size: few
v_call: TRBV29-1
cdr3_aa: CSVPLTSTDTQYF
cdr3_nt: TGCAGCGTCCCCTTGACTAGCACAGATACGCAGTATTTT